The 15 T cell receptor beta chains below were found in one sample sequenced in a study of T cell repertoires in cytomegalovirus infection. No antigens are known for them. One entry per CDR3 protein results from TCRdb running MiXCR on the reads. The table records 50,000 to 60,000 distinct CDR3 sequences, about 18% of them present only once. This sample comprised CD8+ T cells from cultured PBMCs, obtained from culture after CMV antigen stimulation. The receptors shown here come from a human donor in good health (CMV status not recorded). Some clones in this sample may be carry-over from other donors' samples.

This clonotype was detected only a few times. The J gene is TRBJ2-7, the V gene TRBV11-1; TRBD1 matches 10 bases. CDR3 size: 15 residues. Germline assignment: CDR1 SGHAT and CDR2 FQDESV (reference sequence). The J segment lost 4 bases and the V segment lost 4 bases, leaving 7 bases of the junction unmatched. Written as DNA, the CDR3 is TGTGCCAGCAGCTCACCGGGACAGGGGATTTACGAGCAGTACTTC. Protein sequence: CASSSPGQGIYEQYF.

The chain uses TRBV7-8 and TRBJ2-1; the match to TRBD2 covers 8 bases. V lost 2 bases to trimming and J lost 10 bases; unmatched junction nucleotides: 10. The CDR3 sequence is 15 residues long. Germline loops: CDR1 SGHVS, CDR2 FQNEAQ. CDR3 region: CASSLLGTRKVEQFF. The CDR3, as DNA: TGTGCCAGCAGCTTATTGGGGACTAGGAAGGTCGAGCAGTTCTTC.

The J gene is TRBJ1-5, the V gene TRBV20-1; 7 bases match TRBD1. Germline CDR1 and CDR2: DFQATT and SNEGSKA (reference sequence). This CDR3 is built from 15 residues. After removal of 3 bases from V and 4 bases from J, the junction contained 9 bases not matched to a gene. The CDR3 sequence: CSARYPGGRNQPQHF. DNA of the CDR3: TGCAGTGCTAGGTATCCAGGGGGAAGAAATCAGCCCCAGCATTTT.

This clonotype was counted only a few times. J is TRBJ1-2 and V is TRBV4-1, with D perhaps TRBD1 (5 bases). CDR3 length: 15 residues. V lost 0 bases and J lost 3, with 11 bases in between. The V gene's germline CDR1 is MGHRA and CDR2 YSYEKL. The CDR3 region has the DNA TGCGCCAGCAGCCAAGACGACAGCGCTTACTATGGCTACACCTTC. As protein: CASSQDDSAYYGYTF.

The chain employs TRBV12-3 or TRBV12-4 and TRBJ2-3; D not certain. V was shortened by 3 bases and J by 6 bases, with 10 bases between the two germline ends. The CDR3 is 13 amino acids. CDR3 DNA sequence: TGTGCCAGCAGTTTCAACCGAGAGGATACGCAGTATTTT. Its protein product is CASSFNREDTQYF.

This chain links TRBV6-4 with TRBJ1-1; no firm D call. The length of the CDR3 is 15 residues. From germline, CDR1 is MRHNA and CDR2 SNTAGT. Trimming shortened V by 4 bases and J by 0 bases, and 12 bases separated the two germline ends. The chain's CDR3 is CASSASSSMNTEAFF. DNA for the CDR3: TGTGCCAGCAGTGCCTCCTCTTCGATGAACACTGAAGCTTTCTTT.

This chain uses TRBV5-5 with TRBJ2-2; D is ambiguous. CDR3 size: 13 residues. Germline V gives CDR1 SGHKS, CDR2 YYEKEE (reference sequence). The V end was cut by 3 bases, the J end by 3 bases, with 6 bases between. The CDR3 DNA follows: TGTGCCAGCAGCTATGGGGACACCGGGGAGCTGTTTTTT. Its translation is CASSYGDTGELFF.

This clonotype was counted only a few times. CDR3 DNA sequence: TGTGCCAGCACCCGGGGGGATACGCAGTATTTT. It codes for CASTRGDTQYF. The chain recombines TRBV27 with TRBJ2-3; a possible D gene is TRBD2 (6 bases). The CDR3 totals 11 residues. Germline values: CDR1 MNHEY, CDR2 SMNVEV (reference sequence). V was shortened by 7 bases and J by 6 bases, with 8 bases between the two germline ends.

The V call is TRBV7-2, the J call TRBJ1-4; D not certain. The germline V gene has CDR1 SGHTA and CDR2 FQGNSA. Between the trimmed V and J ends, which lost 4 bases and 3 bases, there was a span of 15 bases. This CDR3 is built from 16 residues. CDR3 loop: CASSSSVGEANEKLFF. DNA for the CDR3: TGTGCCAGCAGCTCCTCGGTCGGGGAAGCTAATGAAAAACTGTTTTTT.

The rearrangement uses TRBV12-3 or TRBV12-4 and TRBJ1-1, with D possibly matching TRBD1 (5 bases). V was pared by 6 bases and J by 3 bases, with 17 bases between. This CDR3 region has 15 residues. The CDR3 region has the DNA TGTGCCAGCAGGCCCCAAGGGGACGGGGACACTGAAGCTTTCTTT. Protein product: CASRPQGDGDTEAFF.

Concerning this clonotype itself: The germline gene is not matched at one end of the junction; a read error may be the cause. This chain uses TRBV27 with TRBJ1-1; D uncertain. Germline loops: CDR1 MNHEY, CDR2 SMNVEV (reference sequence). This CDR3 has 13 residues. CDR3 loop: CASSVSYRTEAFF. In DNA form, the CDR3 reads TGTGCCAGCAGTGTATCATACCGCACTGAAGCTTTCTTT.

The chain joins TRBV29-1 to TRBJ1-2; perhaps TRBD1 as D (5 bases). This CDR3 is built from 12 residues. The germline CDR1 and CDR2 sequences are SQVTM and ANQGSEA. The V end was cut by 3 bases, the J end by 5 bases, with 10 bases between. This chain's CDR3 is CSVDREEYGYTF. CDR3 nucleotide sequence: TGCAGCGTTGACAGGGAGGAATATGGCTACACCTTC.

This clonotype came up a few times. The chain uses TRBV9 and TRBJ2-3, with a weak D call TRBD2 (5 bases). V lost 7 bases, J lost 9 bases, and 12 bases lay in between. Germline values: CDR1 SGDLS, CDR2 YYNGEE. The CDR3 spans 11 residues. The CDR3 here is CASARGDTQYF. In nucleotides, the CDR3 is TGTGCCAGCGCCCGGGGTGACACGCAGTATTTT.

This clonotype was found a few times. The gene calls are TRBV5-6 and TRBJ2-3; no clear D. CDR3 length: 16 amino acids. Trimming removed 1 base from V and 0 bases from J, with 12 bases in between. The V gene's germline CDR1 is SGHDT and CDR2 YYEEEE. CDR3 nucleotide sequence: TGTGCCAGCAGCTTGTCAAGATCCCCTAGCACAGATACGCAGTATTTT. Encoded protein: CASSLSRSPSTDTQYF.

The chain's CDR3 is CASSFPPRAEQYF. The CDR3, as DNA: TGTGCCAGCAGTTTTCCACCTCGGGCCGAGCAGTACTTC. The gene calls are TRBV6-1 and TRBJ2-7; D gene unclear. Germline V gene sequence: CDR1 MNHNS, CDR2 SASEGT. V lost 5 bases and J lost 6, with 14 bases in between. The CDR3 loop spans 13 amino acids.